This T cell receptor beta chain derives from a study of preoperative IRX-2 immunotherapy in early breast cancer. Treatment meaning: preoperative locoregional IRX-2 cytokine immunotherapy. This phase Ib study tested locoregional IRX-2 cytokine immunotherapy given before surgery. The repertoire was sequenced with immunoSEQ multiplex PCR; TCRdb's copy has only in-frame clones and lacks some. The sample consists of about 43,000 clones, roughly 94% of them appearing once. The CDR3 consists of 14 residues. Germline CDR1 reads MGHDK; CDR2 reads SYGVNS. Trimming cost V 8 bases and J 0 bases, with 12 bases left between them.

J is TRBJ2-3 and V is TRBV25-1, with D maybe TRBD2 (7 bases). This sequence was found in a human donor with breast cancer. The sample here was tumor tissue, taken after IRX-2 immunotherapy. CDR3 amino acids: CASQRGGSTDTQYF. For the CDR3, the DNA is TGTGCCAGCCAAAGGGGGGGAAGCACAGATACGCAGTATTTT.